This TCR beta chain was captured in a study of spatial heterogeneity in lung cancer. Background on the study: Beta-chain sequences were consistently detected more often than alpha-chain sequences. Whole-study results and caveats: Tumor mutation count correlated with how many alpha and beta TCRs expanded intratumorally.

In TCRdb, the 5' RACE reads were re-called with MiXCR into one record per CDR3 protein. In the table there are 20,000 to 25,000 distinct CDR3 sequences, 2.8% of which are singletons. The germline CDR1 and CDR2 sequences are SGDLS and YYNGEE. The junction had 11 bases not matched to a gene; V was cut back by 4 bases and J by 7 bases. The CDR3 has 15 amino acids. Described time point: sample taken at primary tumor resection. A total of approximately 75 untreated early-stage non-small cell lung cancer patients served as donors. The input material, whole RNA from tumor, nontumor lung or frozen PBMC, was sequenced unsorted. This clonotype came up many times. The target antigen is unknown.

Material: lung tumor tissue, obtained at surgery. The chain uses TRBV9 and TRBJ2-1; 7 bases are a match to TRBD2. The sequence derives from a male donor with early-stage non-small cell lung cancer. CDR3 sequence: CASSSRVDSGNEQFF. The CDR3 nucleotides are TGTGCCAGCAGCTCACGGGTGGATAGCGGGAATGAGCAGTTCTTC.